This T cell receptor beta chain was profiled in a study of response to subunit inactivated influenza vaccine. Whole-study results and caveats: Authors proposed each seasonal influenza vaccination draws in few new T cells.

In TCRdb, the RT-PCR reads were re-called with MiXCR into one record per CDR3 protein. Seen here are under 850,000 distinct CDR3 sequences, less than 20% observed once, and the top ten hold 9.5% to 13%. The CDR3 length is 14 residues. Germline CDR1 reads SGHTA; CDR2 reads FQGNSA. Trimming removed 5 bases at V and 5 bases at J, with 15 bases between. This clonotype was seen a handful of times. The antigen is not known. The receptor was derived from a man aged 45-65 years who received an inactivated influenza vaccine. The chain recombines TRBV7-2 with TRBJ2-5; D is unresolved. Material: PBMCs from blood, obtained around 5 days after vaccination. In DNA, the CDR3 is TGTGCCAGCAGCCCTACGGGCTTGGTGGAGACCCAGTACTTC. Translation: CASSPTGLVETQYF.